This T cell receptor (beta chain) came from a study of graft-versus-host responses after intestinal transplantation. Overall study context: Multivisceral, liver-intestinal, or isolated intestinal transplants were performed in recipients.

Regarding this clone: The antigen remains undetermined.

The CDR3 extends over 16 amino acids. V was clipped by 0 bases and J by 0 bases; unmatched bases: 4. Germline V CDR1 and CDR2: SGHVS, FQNEAQ. Assay: immunoSEQ multiplex PCR; the TCRdb copy retains only in-frame clones and omits some. The sample includes tens of thousands of clones, 85% to 95% seen only once; the top ten take 2% to 2.5%. This clonotype originated in a human donor who received an intestinal transplant. V and J are TRBV7-8 and TRBJ1-2; 7 bases align to TRBD1. Sample: unstimulated CD8+ T cells sorted from spleen or lymph node cells, taken before intestinal transplant. The CDR3 DNA reads TGTGCCAGCAGCTTAGCGATACAGGGGCCTAACTATGGCTACACCTTC. Encoded protein: CASSLAIQGPNYGYTF. The complete variable domain, with remaining parts taken from reference TRBV7-8 and TRBJ1-2, reads GAGVSQSPRYKVAKRGQDVALRCDPISGHVSLFWYQQALGQGPEFLTYFQNEAQLDKSGLPSDRFFAERPEGSVSTLKIQRTQQEDSAVYLCASSLAIQGPNYGYTFGSGTRLTVV.